This T cell receptor beta chain was sequenced in a study of blood T cell repertoires in COVID-19. Some clones are missing from TCRdb's copy, which holds only in-frame ones; the method was immunoSEQ multiplex PCR. The table lists approximately 210,000 clones, about 86% of them singletons. Germline V CDR1 and CDR2: SGHRS, YFSETQ. The CDR3 length is 15 residues. The trim removed 0 bases at V and 4 bases at J, leaving 4 bases unmatched. The chain is built from TRBV5-1 and TRBJ2-7; 10 bases map to TRBD1. Specimen: PBMCs or T cells enriched from blood (not recorded which). The clonotype comes from a woman in her 50s with acute COVID-19. CDR3 nucleotide sequence: TGCGCCAGCAGCTTGGATGGACAGGGGGTATACGAGCAGTACTTC. Its translation is CASSLDGQGVYEQYF.